The entry that follows covers one T cell receptor beta chain sequence. No antigen is known for it. Produced via immunoSEQ multiplex PCR; TCRdb's table is partial and in-frame only. The sample includes over 65,000 clones, 85% to 90% of them seen just once. The sample originates from a study of T cell responses to AZD1222 COVID-19 vaccine. Study results and limitations: Sampling that yielded the repertoires occurred only after the peak T cell response. Targeting of unmutated variant regions was reportedly seen in nearly half of spike-specific TCRs. Clonal diversity may have been underestimated in mostly white British donors.

Trimming took 4 bases from V and 8 from J, leaving 15 bases between them. The CDR3 consists of 14 residues. Germline assignment: CDR1 LGHDT and CDR2 YNNKEL (reference sequence). The source was peripheral blood, collected on day 0 of AZD1222 vaccination. V gene TRBV3-1 (or the pseudogene TRBV3-2) combines with J gene TRBJ2-1; D remains unclear. This TCR was recovered from an adult in good health. The CDR3 region is CASSPIRRLDEQFF. The CDR3 nucleotides are TGTGCCAGCAGCCCCATACGCAGGTTAGATGAGCAGTTCTTC.